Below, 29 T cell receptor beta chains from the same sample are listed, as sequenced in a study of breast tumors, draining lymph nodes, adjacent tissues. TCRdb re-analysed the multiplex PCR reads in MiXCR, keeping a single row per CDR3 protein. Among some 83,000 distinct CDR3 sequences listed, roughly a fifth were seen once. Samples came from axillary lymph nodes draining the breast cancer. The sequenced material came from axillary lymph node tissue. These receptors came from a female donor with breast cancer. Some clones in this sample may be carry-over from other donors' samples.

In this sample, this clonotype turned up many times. This CDR3 reads CASSPASEVYEQYF. The CDR3 nucleotides read TGTGCCAGCAGCCCCGCTAGCGAGGTCTACGAGCAGTACTTC. The gene calls are TRBV7-2 and TRBJ2-7, with D tentatively TRBD2 (6 bases). V gave up 5 bases and J gave up 3 bases, with 14 bases separating them. The CDR3 is made up of 14 amino acids. The germline V gene has CDR1 SGHTA and CDR2 FQGNSA.

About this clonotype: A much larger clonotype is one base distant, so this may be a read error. The CDR3 here is CASSFGLAGGSQETQYF. In DNA, the CDR3 is TGTGCCAGCAGCTTCGGATTAGCGGGAGGGTCGCAAGAGACCCAGTACTTC. The V call is TRBV5-4, the J call TRBJ2-5, with TRBD2 identical over 11 bases. CDR1 and CDR2 from the germline V gene are SGHNT and YYREEE (reference sequence). With V trimmed by 2 bases and J by 2 bases, 8 bases remained unmatched. The CDR3 runs to 17 residues.

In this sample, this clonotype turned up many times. CDR3: CASSYVGGRANNEQFF. CDR3 sequence (DNA): TGTGCCAGCAGTTACGTGGGCGGGAGGGCAAACAATGAGCAGTTCTTC. The chain has TRBV6-2 or TRBV6-3 and TRBJ2-1; 9 bases fit TRBD2. The V and J ends lost 2 bases and 5 bases, in that order; junction bases with no gene match: 7. CDR3 length: 16 amino acids. Germline V gene lookup returns CDR1 MNHEY and CDR2 SVGEGT.

The chain's CDR3 is CASSQRLADSSTDTQYF. The CDR3 nucleotides are TGTGCCAGCAGCCAAAGACTAGCGGACTCTAGCACAGATACGCAGTATTTT. V and J are TRBV6-2 or TRBV6-3 and TRBJ2-3; 9 bases fit TRBD2. Trimming at V came to 6 bases and at J to 0 bases, leaving 10 bases not matched to a gene. Germline CDR1 reads MNHEY; CDR2 reads SVGEGT. This CDR3 has 17 amino acids.

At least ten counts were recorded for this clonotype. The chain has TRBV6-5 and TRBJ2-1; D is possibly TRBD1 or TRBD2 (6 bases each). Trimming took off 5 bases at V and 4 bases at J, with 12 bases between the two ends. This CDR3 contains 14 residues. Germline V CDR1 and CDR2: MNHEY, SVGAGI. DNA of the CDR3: TGTGCCAGCAGTAGAGGAGGGGGTTACAATGAGCAGTTCTTC. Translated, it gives CASSRGGGYNEQFF.

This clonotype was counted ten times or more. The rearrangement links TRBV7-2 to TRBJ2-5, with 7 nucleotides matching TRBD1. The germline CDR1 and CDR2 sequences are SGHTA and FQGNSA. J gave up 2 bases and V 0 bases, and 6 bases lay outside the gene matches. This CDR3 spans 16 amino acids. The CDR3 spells CASSLASAGGQETQYF. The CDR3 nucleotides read TGTGCCAGCAGCTTAGCATCGGCAGGGGGTCAAGAGACCCAGTACTTC. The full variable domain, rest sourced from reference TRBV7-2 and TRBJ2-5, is GAGVSQSPSNKVTEKGKDVELRCDPISGHTALYWYRQSLGQGLEFLIYFQGNSAPDKSGLPSDRFSAERTGGSVSTLTIQRTQQEDSAVYLCASSLASAGGQETQYFGPGTRLLVL.

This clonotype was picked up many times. CDR3 region: CASSPGQGNSPLHF. The CDR3 nucleotides are TGTGCCAGCAGCCCAGGACAGGGAAATTCACCCCTCCACTTT. The chain links TRBV18 to TRBJ1-6; 8 bases are shared with TRBD1. Germline V lookup: CDR1 KGHSH, CDR2 LQKENI. CDR3 length: 14 amino acids. Germline trimming cut 8 bases from V and 7 bases from J; bases unmatched to any gene: 7.

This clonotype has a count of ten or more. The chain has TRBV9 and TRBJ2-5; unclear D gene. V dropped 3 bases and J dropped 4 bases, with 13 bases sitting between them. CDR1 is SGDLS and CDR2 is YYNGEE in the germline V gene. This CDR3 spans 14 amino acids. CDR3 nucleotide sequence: TGTGCCAGCAGCGATGGGGTGGGGTTAGAGACCCAGTACTTC. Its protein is CASSDGVGLETQYF.

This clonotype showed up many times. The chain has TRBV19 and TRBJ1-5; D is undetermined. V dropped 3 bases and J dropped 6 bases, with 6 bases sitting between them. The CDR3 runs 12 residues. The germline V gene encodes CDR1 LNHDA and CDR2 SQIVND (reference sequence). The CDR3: CASSIWRQPQHF. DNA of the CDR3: TGTGCCAGTAGTATTTGGCGTCAGCCCCAGCATTTT. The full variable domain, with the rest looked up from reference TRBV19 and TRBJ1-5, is DGGITQSPKYLFRKEGQNVTLSCEQNLNHDAMYWYRQDPGQGLRLIYYSQIVNDFQKGDIAEGYSVSREKKESFPLTVTSAQKNPTAFYLCASSIWRQPQHFGDGTRLSIL.

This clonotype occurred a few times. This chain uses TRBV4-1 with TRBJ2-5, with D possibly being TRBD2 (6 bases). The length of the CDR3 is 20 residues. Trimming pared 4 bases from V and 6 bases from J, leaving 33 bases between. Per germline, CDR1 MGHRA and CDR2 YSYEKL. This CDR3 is CASSRFGGPQRLQGHQTQYF. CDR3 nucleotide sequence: TGCGCCAGCAGCCGCTTCGGGGGTCCCCAAAGATTGCAGGGCCATCAGACCCAGTACTTC.

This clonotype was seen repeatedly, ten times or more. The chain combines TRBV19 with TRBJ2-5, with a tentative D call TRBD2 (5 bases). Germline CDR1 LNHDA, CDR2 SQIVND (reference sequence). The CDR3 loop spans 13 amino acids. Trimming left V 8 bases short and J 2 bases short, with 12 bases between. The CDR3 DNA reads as TGTGCCAGTTCTCGCGGGTCACAAGAGACCCAGTACTTC. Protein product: CASSRGSQETQYF.

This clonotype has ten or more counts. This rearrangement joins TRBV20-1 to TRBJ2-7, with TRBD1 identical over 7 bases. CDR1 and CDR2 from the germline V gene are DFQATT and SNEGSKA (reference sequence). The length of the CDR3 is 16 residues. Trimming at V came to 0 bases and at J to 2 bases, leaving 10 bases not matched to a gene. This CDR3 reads CSARDLDRALPYEQYF. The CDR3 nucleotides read TGCAGTGCTAGAGATCTCGACAGGGCTTTACCCTACGAGCAGTACTTC.

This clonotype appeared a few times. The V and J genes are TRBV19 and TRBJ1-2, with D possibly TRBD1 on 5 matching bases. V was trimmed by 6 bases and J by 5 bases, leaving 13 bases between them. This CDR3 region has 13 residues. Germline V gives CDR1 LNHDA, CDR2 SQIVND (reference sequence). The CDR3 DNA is TGTGCCAGTAGCCGGGACTCCCGGTATGGCTACACCTTC. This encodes CASSRDSRYGYTF.

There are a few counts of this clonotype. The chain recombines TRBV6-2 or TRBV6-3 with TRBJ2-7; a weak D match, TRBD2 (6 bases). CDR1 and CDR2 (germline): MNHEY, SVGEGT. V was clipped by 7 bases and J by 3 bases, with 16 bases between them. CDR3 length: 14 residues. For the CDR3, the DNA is TGTGCCAGCAAAAACCCCCGGGGGATCTACGAGCAGTACTTC. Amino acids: CASKNPRGIYEQYF.

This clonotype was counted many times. As DNA, the CDR3 is TGTGCCAGCAGTGAGTGGGACAAGCAAGGGGATACGCAGTATTTT. It yields the protein CASSEWDKQGDTQYF. The chain has TRBV6-1 and TRBJ2-3, with D perhaps matching TRBD1 (6 bases). The CDR3 totals 15 residues. V was trimmed by 3 bases and J by 6 bases, leaving 16 bases between them. CDR1 is MNHNS and CDR2 is SASEGT in the germline V gene.

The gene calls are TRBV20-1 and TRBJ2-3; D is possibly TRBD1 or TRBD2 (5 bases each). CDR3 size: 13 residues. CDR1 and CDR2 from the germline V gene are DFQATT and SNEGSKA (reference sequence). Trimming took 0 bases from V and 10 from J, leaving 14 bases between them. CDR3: CSARDGGTDAQYF. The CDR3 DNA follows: TGCAGTGCTAGAGATGGGGGTACGGATGCGCAGTATTTT.

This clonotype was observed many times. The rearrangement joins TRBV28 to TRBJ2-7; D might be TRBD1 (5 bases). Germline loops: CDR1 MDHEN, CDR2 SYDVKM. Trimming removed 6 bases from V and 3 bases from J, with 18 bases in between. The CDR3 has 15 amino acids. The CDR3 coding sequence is TGTGCCAGCAGCCCTACAACAGGATCTGACTACGAGCAGTACTTC. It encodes CASSPTTGSDYEQYF.

CDR3 amino acids: CASAGTGGQAKNIQYF. The CDR3 nucleotides are TGTGCCAGCGCCGGGACAGGGGGCCAAGCCAAAAACATTCAGTACTTC. The J gene is TRBJ2-4, the V gene TRBV2; the match to TRBD1 covers 12 bases. The CDR3 is 16 amino acids. The germline CDR1 and CDR2 sequences are SNHLY and FYNNEI. With V trimmed by 8 bases and J by 0 bases, 5 bases remained unmatched.

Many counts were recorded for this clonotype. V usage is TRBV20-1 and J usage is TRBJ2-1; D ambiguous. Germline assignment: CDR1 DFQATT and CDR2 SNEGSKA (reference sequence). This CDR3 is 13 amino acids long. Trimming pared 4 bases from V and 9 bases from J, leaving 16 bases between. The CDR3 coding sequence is TGCAGTGCTACTCGGATGGGGTTAGGTGAGCAGTTCTTC. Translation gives CSATRMGLGEQFF.

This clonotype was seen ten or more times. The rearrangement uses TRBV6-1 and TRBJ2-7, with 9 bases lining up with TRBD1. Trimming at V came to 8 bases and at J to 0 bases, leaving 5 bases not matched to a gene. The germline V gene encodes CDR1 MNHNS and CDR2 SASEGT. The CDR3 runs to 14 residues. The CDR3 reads CASGRDRASYEQYF. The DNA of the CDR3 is TGTGCCAGCGGCCGGGACAGGGCCTCCTACGAGCAGTACTTC.

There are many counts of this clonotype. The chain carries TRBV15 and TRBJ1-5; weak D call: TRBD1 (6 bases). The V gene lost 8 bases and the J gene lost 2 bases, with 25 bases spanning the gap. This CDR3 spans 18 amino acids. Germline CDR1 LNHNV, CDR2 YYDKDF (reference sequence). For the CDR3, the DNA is TGTGCCACCTGCTTAACCACGGGACACCTTATAGGCAATCAGCCCCAGCATTTT. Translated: CATCLTTGHLIGNQPQHF.

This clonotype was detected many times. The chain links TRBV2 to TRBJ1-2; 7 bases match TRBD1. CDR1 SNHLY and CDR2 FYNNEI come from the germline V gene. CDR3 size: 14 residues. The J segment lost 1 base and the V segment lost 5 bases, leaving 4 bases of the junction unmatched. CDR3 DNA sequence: TGTGCCAGCAGTCCCCAGGGGGATAACTATGGCTACACCTTC. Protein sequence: CASSPQGDNYGYTF.

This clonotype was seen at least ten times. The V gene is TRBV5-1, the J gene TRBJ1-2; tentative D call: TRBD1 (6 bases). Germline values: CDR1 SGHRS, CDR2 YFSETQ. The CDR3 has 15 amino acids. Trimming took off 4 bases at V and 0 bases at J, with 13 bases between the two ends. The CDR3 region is CASSLGGGSNYGYTF. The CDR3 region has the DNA TGCGCCAGCAGCCTCGGGGGGGGCTCTAACTATGGCTACACCTTC.

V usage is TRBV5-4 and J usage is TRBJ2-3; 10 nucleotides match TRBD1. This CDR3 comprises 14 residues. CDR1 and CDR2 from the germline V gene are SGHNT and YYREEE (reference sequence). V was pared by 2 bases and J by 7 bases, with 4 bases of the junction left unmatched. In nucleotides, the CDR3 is TGTGCCAGCAGCTTCGGGACAGGGGAAAATACGCAGTATTTT. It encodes CASSFGTGENTQYF.

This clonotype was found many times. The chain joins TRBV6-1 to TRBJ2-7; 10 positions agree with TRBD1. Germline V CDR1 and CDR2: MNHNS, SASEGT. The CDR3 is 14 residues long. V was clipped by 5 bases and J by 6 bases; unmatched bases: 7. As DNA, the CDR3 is TGTGCCAGCAGTAAAGACAGGGGGCCCTCCGAGCAGTACTTC. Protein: CASSKDRGPSEQYF.

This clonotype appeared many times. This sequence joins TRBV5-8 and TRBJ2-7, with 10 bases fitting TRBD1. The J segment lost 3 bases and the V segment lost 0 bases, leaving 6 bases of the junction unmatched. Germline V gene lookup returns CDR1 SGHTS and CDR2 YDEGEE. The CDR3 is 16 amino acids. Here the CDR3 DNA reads TGTGCCAGCAGCTTGGCCTCCGGACAGGGGGTCTACGAGCAGTACTTC. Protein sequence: CASSLASGQGVYEQYF.

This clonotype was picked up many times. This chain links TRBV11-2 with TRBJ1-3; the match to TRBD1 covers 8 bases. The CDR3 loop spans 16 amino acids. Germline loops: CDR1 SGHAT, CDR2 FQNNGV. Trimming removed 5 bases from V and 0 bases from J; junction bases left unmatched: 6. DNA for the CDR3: TGTGCCAGCAGCCTCCGACAGGGGAACTCTGGAAACACCATATATTTT. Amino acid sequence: CASSLRQGNSGNTIYF.

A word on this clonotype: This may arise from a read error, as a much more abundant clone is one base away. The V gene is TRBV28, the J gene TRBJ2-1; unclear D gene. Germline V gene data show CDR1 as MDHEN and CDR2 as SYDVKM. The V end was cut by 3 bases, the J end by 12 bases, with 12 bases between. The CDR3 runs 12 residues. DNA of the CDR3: TGTGCCAGCAGTTTTCGCCCCCGTGGGCAGTTCTTC. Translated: CASSFRPRGQFF.

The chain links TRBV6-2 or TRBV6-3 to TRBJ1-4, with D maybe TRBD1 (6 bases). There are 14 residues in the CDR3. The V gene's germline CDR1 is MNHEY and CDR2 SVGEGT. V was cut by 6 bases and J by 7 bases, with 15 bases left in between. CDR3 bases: TGTGCCAGCAGCGGGGGGGCCCTCAGTGAAAAACTGTTTTTT. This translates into CASSGGALSEKLFF.